This TCR beta chain was found in a study of T cell responses to AZD1222 COVID-19 vaccine. The study, taken as a whole, reports: Donors, mostly white British, included more females; clonal diversity was possibly underestimated. At 160-218 and 743-854, vaccine-associated CD4 TCRs were dominant, and they spanned spike. Baseline serostatus was positive in only six AZD1222 recipients. Spike-specific TCR breadth and depth went up after people got two AZD1222 doses.

V was trimmed by 0 bases and J by 7 bases, leaving 5 bases between them. CDR3 size: 12 residues. The germline CDR1 and CDR2 sequences are MNHEY and SVGEGT. Concerning this clone itself: Its antigen is currently unknown.

Sequencing used immunoSEQ multiplex PCR; TCRdb keeps in-frame clones, though not all of them. The repertoire holds roughly 140,000 clones, with approximately 90% as singletons. The TCR originated in an adult in good health. The chain combines TRBV6-2 or TRBV6-3 with TRBJ2-3, with no clear D. The specimen comprised peripheral blood, sampled on day 0 of AZD1222 vaccination. CDR3 sequence reads: CASSYSRNTQYF. In nucleotides, the CDR3 is TGTGCCAGCAGTTACTCGAGAAATACGCAGTATTTT.